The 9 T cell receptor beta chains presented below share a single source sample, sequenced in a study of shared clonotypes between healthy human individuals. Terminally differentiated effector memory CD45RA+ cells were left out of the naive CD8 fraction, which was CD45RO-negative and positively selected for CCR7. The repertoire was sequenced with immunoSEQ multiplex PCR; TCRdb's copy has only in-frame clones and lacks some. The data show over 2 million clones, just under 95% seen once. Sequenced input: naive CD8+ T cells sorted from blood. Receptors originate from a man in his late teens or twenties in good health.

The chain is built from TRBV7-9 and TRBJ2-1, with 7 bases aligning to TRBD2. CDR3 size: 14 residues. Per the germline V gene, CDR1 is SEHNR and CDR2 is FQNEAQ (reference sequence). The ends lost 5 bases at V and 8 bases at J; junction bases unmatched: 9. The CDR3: CASSVTSSLHEQFF. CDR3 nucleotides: TGTGCCAGCAGCGTGACTAGCAGCCTGCATGAGCAGTTCTTC.

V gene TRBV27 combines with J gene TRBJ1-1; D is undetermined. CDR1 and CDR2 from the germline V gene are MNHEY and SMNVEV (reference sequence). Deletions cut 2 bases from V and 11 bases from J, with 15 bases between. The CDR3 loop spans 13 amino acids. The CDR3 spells CASSLGSTSGAFF. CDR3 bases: TGTGCCAGCAGTTTAGGCAGTACCTCGGGGGCTTTCTTT.

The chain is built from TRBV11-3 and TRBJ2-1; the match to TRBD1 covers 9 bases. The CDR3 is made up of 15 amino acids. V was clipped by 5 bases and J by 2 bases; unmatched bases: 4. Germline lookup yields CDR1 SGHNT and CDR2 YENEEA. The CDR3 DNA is TGTGCCAGCAGCGTGGGACAGGGTACCTACAATGAGCAGTTCTTC. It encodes CASSVGQGTYNEQFF.

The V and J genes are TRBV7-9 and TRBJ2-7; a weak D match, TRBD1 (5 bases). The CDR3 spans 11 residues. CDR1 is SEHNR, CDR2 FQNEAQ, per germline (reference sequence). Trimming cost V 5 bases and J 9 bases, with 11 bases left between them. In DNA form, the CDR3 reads TGTGCCAGCAGCCCAGGGTTACGGCAGTACTTC. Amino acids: CASSPGLRQYF.

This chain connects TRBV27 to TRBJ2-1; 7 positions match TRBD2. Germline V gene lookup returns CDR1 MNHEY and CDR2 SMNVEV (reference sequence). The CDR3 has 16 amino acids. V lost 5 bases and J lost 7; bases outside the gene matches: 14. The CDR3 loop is CASSPSVGEGWNEQFF. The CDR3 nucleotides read TGTGCCAGCAGTCCATCTGTGGGGGAGGGCTGGAATGAGCAGTTCTTC.

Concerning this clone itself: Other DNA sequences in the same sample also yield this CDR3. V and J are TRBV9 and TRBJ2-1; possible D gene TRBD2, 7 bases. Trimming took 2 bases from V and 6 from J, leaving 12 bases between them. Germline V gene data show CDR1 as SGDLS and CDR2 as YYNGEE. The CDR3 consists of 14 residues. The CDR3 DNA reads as TGTGCCAGCAGCGTCGGGGGGCCGGGCAATGAGCAGTTCTTC. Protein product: CASSVGGPGNEQFF.

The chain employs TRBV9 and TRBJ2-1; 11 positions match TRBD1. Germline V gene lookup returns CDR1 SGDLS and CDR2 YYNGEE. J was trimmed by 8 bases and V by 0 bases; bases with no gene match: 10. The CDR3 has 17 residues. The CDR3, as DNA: TGTGCCAGCAGCGTAGGGGAGGGGACAGGGGGTTTCGATGAGCAGTTCTTC. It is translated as CASSVGEGTGGFDEQFF.

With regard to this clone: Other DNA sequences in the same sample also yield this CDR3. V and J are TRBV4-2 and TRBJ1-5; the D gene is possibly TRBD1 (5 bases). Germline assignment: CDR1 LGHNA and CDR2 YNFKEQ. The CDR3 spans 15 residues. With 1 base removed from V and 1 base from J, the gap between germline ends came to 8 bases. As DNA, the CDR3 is TGTGCCAGCAGCCAAGGTGGGGACAGCAATCAGCCCCAGCATTTT. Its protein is CASSQGGDSNQPQHF.

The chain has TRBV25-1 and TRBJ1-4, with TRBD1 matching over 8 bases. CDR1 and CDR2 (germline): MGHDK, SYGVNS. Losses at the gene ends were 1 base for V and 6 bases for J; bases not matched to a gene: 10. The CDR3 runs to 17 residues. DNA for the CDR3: TGTGCCAGCAGTGAATCCCAGGGGGCGCTTCTCGATGAAAAACTGTTTTTT. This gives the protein CASSESQGALLDEKLFF.